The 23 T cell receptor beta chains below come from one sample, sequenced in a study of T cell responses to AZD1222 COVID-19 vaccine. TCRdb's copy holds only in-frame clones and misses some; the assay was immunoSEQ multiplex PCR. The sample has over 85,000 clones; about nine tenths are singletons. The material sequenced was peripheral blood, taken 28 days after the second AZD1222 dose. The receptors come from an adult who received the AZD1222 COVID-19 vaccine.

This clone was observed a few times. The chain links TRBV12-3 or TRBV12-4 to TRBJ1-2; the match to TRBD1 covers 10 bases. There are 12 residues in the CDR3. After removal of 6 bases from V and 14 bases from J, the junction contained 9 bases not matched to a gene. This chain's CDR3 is CASSSSDRGHTF. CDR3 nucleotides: TGTGCCAGCAGCTCGTCTGACAGGGGGCATACCTTC.

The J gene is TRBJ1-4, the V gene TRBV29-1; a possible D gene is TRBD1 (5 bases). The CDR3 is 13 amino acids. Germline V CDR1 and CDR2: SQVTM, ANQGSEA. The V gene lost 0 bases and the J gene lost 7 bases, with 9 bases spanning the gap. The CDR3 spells CSVEDQGLEKLFF. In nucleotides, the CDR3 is TGCAGCGTTGAAGATCAGGGACTTGAAAAACTGTTTTTT.

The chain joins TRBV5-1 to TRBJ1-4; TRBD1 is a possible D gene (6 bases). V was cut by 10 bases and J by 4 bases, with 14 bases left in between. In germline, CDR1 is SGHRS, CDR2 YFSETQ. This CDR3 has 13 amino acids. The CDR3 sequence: CASKGGNNEKLFF. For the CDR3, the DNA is TGCGCCTCGAAAGGGGGGAATAATGAAAAACTGTTTTTT.

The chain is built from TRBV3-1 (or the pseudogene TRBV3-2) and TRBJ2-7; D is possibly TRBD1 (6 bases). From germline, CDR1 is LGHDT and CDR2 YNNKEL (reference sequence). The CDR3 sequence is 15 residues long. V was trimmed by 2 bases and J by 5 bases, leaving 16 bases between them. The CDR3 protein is CASSQLGALENEQYF. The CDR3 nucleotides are TGTGCCAGCAGCCAACTGGGGGCCCTGGAAAACGAGCAGTACTTC.

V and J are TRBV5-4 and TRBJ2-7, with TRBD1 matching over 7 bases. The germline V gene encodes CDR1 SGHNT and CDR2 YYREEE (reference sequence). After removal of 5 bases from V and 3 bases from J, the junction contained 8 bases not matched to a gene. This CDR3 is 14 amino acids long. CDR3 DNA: TGTGCCAGCAGTTACATCGGACAGGACTACGAGCAGTACTTC. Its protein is CASSYIGQDYEQYF. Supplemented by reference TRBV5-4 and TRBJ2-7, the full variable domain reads ETGVTQSPTHLIKTRGQQVTLRCSSQSGHNTVSWYQQALGQGPQFIFQYYREEENGRGNFPPRFSGLQFPNYSSELNVNALELDDSALYLCASSYIGQDYEQYFGPGTRLTVT.

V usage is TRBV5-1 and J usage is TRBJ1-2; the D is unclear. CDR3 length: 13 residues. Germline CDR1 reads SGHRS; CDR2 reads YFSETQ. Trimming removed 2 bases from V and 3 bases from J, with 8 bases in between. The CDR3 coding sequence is TGCGCCAGCAGCTTAGGCGGGGACTATGGCTACACCTTC. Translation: CASSLGGDYGYTF.

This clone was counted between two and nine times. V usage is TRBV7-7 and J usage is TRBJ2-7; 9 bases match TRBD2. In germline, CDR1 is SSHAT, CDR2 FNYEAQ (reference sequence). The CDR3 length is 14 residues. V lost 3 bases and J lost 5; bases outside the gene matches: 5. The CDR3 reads CASSLAGGRDEQYF. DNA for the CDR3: TGTGCCAGCAGCTTGGCGGGAGGGCGGGACGAGCAGTACTTC.

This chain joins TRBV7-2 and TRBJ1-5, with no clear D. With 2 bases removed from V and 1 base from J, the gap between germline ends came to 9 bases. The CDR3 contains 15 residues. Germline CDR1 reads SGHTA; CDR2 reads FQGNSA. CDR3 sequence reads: CASSLKGGSNQPQHF. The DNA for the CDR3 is TGTGCCAGCAGCTTAAAAGGAGGGAGCAATCAGCCCCAGCATTTT.

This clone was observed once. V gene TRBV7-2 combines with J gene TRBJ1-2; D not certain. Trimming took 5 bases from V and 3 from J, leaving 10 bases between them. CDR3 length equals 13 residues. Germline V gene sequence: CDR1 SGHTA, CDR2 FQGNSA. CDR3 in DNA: TGTGCCAGCAGCCCAAGGAGTTACTATGGCTACACCTTC. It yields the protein CASSPRSYYGYTF.

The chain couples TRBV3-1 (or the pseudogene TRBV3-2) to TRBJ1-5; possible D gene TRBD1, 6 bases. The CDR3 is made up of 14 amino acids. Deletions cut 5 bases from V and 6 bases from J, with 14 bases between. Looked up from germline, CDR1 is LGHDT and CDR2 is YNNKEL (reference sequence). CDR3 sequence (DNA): TGTGCCAGCAGCGGGACACAAACGGGTCAGCCCCAGCATTTT. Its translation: CASSGTQTGQPQHF.

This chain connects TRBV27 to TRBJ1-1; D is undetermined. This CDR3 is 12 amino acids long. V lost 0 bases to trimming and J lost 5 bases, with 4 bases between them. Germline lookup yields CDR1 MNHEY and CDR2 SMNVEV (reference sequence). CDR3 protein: CASSLSGTEAFF. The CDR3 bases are TGTGCCAGCAGTTTATCAGGGACTGAAGCTTTCTTT.

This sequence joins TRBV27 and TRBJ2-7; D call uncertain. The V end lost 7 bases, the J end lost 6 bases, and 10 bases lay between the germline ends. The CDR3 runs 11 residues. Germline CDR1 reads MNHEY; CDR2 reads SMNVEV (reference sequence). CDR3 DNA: TGTGCCAGCAAACTCCGCGGCGAGCAGTACTTC. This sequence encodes CASKLRGEQYF.

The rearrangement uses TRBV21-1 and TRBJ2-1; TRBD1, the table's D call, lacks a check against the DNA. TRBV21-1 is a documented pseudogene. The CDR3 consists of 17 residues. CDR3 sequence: CATHLTGGPAVEVEQFF. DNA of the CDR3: TGTGCCACCCACTTGACAGGGGGCCCCGCTGTGGAAGTAGAGCAGTTCTTC.

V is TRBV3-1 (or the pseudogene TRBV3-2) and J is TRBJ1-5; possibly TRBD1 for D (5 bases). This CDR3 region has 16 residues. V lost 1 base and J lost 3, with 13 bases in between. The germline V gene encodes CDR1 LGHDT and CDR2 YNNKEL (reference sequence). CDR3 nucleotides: TGTGCCAGCAGCCAAGTTGTAGGGGAGTCCAATCAGCCCCAGCATTTT. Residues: CASSQVVGESNQPQHF.

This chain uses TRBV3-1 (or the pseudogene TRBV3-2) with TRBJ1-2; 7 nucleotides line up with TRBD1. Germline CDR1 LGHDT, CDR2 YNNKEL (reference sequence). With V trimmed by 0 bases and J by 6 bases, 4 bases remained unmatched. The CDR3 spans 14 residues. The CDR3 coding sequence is TGTGCCAGCAGCCAAGAAGGAGGGGGCGATGGCTACACCTTC. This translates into CASSQEGGGDGYTF.

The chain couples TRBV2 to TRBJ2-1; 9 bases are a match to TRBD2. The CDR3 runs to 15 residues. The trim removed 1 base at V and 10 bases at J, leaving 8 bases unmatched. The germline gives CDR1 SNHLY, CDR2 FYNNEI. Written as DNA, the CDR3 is TGTGCCAGCAGTGAAGGCCTAGCGGGGTCCGGGGAGCAGTTCTTC. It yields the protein CASSEGLAGSGEQFF. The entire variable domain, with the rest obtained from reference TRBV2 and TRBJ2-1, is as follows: EPEVTQTPSHQVTQMGQEVILRCVPISNHLYFYWYRQILGQKVEFLVSFYNNEISEKSEIFDDQFSVERPDGSNFTLKIRSTKLEDSAMYFCASSEGLAGSGEQFFGPGTRLTVL.

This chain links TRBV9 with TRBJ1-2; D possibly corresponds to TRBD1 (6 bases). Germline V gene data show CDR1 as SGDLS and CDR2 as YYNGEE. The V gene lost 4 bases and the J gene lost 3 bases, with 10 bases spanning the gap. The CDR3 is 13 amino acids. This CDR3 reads CASSQRQDYGYTF. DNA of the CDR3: TGTGCCAGCAGCCAGAGACAGGACTATGGCTACACCTTC.

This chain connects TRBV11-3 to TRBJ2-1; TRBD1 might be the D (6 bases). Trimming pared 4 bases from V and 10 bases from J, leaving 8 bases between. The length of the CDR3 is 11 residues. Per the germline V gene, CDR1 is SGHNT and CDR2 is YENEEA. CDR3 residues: CASSYGTEQFF. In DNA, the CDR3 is TGTGCCAGCAGCTACGGGACAGAGCAGTTCTTC.

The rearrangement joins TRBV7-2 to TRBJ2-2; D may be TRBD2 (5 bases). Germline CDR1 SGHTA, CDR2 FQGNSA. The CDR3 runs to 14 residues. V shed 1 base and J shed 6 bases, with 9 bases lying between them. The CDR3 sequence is CASSLGGSAGELFF. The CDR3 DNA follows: TGTGCCAGCAGCTTAGGAGGGAGCGCCGGGGAGCTGTTTTTT.

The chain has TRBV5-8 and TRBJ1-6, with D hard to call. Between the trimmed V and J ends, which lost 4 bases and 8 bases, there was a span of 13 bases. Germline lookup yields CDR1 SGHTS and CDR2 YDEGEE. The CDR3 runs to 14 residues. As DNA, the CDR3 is TGTGCCAGCAGCATCATCCGGAGGGATTCACCCCTCCACTTT. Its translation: CASSIIRRDSPLHF.

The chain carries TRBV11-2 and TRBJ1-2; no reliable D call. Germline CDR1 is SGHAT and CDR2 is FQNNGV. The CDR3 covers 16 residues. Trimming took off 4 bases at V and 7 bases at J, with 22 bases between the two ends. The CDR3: CASSSLRTGRSAGYTF. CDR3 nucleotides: TGTGCCAGCAGCTCCCTGAGGACCGGTCGTTCGGCTGGCTACACCTTC.

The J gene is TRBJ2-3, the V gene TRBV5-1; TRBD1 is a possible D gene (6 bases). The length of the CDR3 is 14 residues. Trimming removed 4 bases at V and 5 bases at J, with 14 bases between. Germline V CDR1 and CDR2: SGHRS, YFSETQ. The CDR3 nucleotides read TGCGCCAGCAGCACAAACAGGGTTGAAGATACGCAGTATTTT. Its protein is CASSTNRVEDTQYF.

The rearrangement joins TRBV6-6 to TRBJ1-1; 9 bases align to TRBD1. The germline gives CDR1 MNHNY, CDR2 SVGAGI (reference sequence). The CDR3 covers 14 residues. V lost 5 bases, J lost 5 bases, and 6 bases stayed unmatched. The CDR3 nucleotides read TGTGCCAGCAGTCGGGACAGGGTAAATACTGAAGCTTTCTTT. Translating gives CASSRDRVNTEAFF.